This is a list of T cell receptor beta chains from one sample in a study of T cell responses to AZD1222 COVID-19 vaccine. This table comes from immunoSEQ multiplex PCR, and its TCRdb copy is limited to in-frame clones, with some not included. The sample holds 80,000 or so clones, 70% to 90% seen once. The sample consisted of peripheral blood, taken on day 0 of AZD1222 vaccination. Receptor source: an adult in good health. CDR3s include the opening cysteine and the closing phenylalanine or tryptophan. Fields, in order: D gene, J gene, V gene, clone size, CDR3 protein, CDR3 DNA. A D gene is named only where the DNA matches it firmly. The size of a clone is reported for some rows only, either as once, few or many, or as a class for expanded clones.

D gene: TRBD2
J gene: TRBJ2-7
V gene: TRBV9
clone size: few
CDR3 protein: CASSPRPGLAAYEQYF
CDR3 DNA: TGTGCCAGCAGCCCCCGCCCCGGACTAGCCGCGTACGAGCAGTACTTC

D gene: TRBD2
J gene: TRBJ2-7
V gene: TRBV3-1/TRBV3-2
clone size: NA
CDR3 protein: CASSQGAGGSYEQYF
CDR3 DNA: TGTGCCAGCAGCCAAGGAGCGGGAGGGTCCTACGAGCAGTACTTC

D gene: NA
J gene: TRBJ1-2
V gene: TRBV12-3/TRBV12-4
clone size: NA
CDR3 protein: CASSFGGNGYTF
CDR3 DNA: TGTGCCAGCAGTTTTGGGGGGAATGGCTACACCTTC

D gene: NA
J gene: TRBJ1-5
V gene: TRBV12-3/TRBV12-4
clone size: NA
CDR3 protein: CASRQTGNQPQHF
CDR3 DNA: TGTGCCAGCAGACAGACAGGCAATCAGCCCCAGCATTTT

D gene: TRBD1
J gene: TRBJ1-1
V gene: TRBV18
clone size: once
CDR3 protein: CASSPLNAGGNTEAFF
CDR3 DNA: TGTGCCAGCTCACCACTAAACGCAGGGGGGAACACTGAAGCTTTCTTT

D gene: NA
J gene: TRBJ2-1
V gene: TRBV5-3
clone size: NA
CDR3 protein: CARSPDLDTCSYNEQFF
CDR3 DNA: TGTGCCAGAAGCCCCGACCTGGACACTTGCTCCTACAATGAGCAGTTCTTC

D gene: NA
J gene: TRBJ2-3
V gene: TRBV9
clone size: NA
CDR3 protein: CASNSGGSTDTQYF
CDR3 DNA: TGTGCCAGCAATAGCGGAGGAAGCACAGATACGCAGTATTTT

D gene: TRBD1
J gene: TRBJ1-2
V gene: TRBV7-9
clone size: NA
CDR3 protein: CASSLGTGLSNYGYTF
CDR3 DNA: TGTGCCAGCAGCTTAGGGACAGGCCTCTCTAACTATGGCTACACCTTC

D gene: NA
J gene: TRBJ2-7
V gene: TRBV6-2/TRBV6-3
clone size: NA
CDR3 protein: CASSCWEGVDAYSYEQYF
CDR3 DNA: TGTGCCAGCAGTTGTTGGGAAGGGGTTGATGCCTATTCCTACGAGCAGTACTTC

D gene: NA
J gene: TRBJ2-2
V gene: TRBV7-9
clone size: NA
CDR3 protein: CASSFLGQNTGELFF
CDR3 DNA: TGTGCCAGCAGCTTCTTGGGACAGAACACCGGGGAGCTGTTTTTT

D gene: NA
J gene: TRBJ1-5
V gene: TRBV3-1/TRBV3-2
clone size: NA
CDR3 protein: CASSAGTGSNQPQHF
CDR3 DNA: TGTGCCAGCAGCGCCGGGACTGGAAGCAATCAGCCCCAGCATTTT

D gene: NA
J gene: TRBJ2-4
V gene: TRBV27
clone size: NA
CDR3 protein: CASSLLSGGAKNIQYF
CDR3 DNA: TGTGCCAGCAGTCTGCTGTCAGGTGGAGCCAAAAACATTCAGTACTTC

D gene: TRBD1
J gene: TRBJ1-6
V gene: TRBV4-3
clone size: few
CDR3 protein: CASSHAGTGGSPLHF
CDR3 DNA: TGCGCCAGCAGCCATGCCGGGACAGGGGGTTCACCCCTCCACTTT

D gene: NA
J gene: TRBJ2-3
V gene: TRBV7-2
clone size: NA
CDR3 protein: CASSLALGVTDTQYF
CDR3 DNA: TGTGCCAGCAGCTTAGCCCTAGGGGTCACAGATACGCAGTATTTT

D gene: NA
J gene: TRBJ1-5
V gene: TRBV19
clone size: once
CDR3 protein: CASSSSGWQPQHF
CDR3 DNA: TGTGCCAGTAGTTCCTCCGGGTGGCAGCCCCAGCATTTT

D gene: TRBD1
J gene: TRBJ1-3
V gene: TRBV2
clone size: NA
CDR3 protein: CASRDRRNTIYF
CDR3 DNA: TGTGCCTCCCGGGACAGAAGAAACACCATATATTTT

D gene: NA
J gene: TRBJ1-2
V gene: TRBV5-6
clone size: NA
CDR3 protein: CASSLVAGTNYGYTF
CDR3 DNA: TGTGCCAGCAGCTTGGTGGCAGGGACCAACTATGGCTACACCTTC

D gene: NA
J gene: TRBJ1-2
V gene: TRBV29-1
clone size: NA
CDR3 protein: CSVDRGRYGYTF
CDR3 DNA: TGCAGCGTTGACAGGGGCCGCTATGGCTACACCTTC

D gene: TRBD1
J gene: TRBJ1-2
V gene: TRBV18
clone size: NA
CDR3 protein: CASSRQGGGYGYTF
CDR3 DNA: TGTGCCAGCTCTCGACAGGGGGGCGGCTATGGCTACACCTTC

D gene: NA
J gene: TRBJ2-1
V gene: TRBV12-5
clone size: NA
CDR3 protein: CASGLYNEQFF
CDR3 DNA: TGTGCTAGTGGCCTTTACAATGAGCAGTTCTTC

D gene: NA
J gene: TRBJ1-1
V gene: TRBV19
clone size: NA
CDR3 protein: CASSGRYMNTEAFF
CDR3 DNA: TGTGCCAGTAGCGGGCGGTATATGAACACTGAAGCTTTCTTT

D gene: NA
J gene: TRBJ2-7
V gene: TRBV9
clone size: NA
CDR3 protein: CASSVGAGGEQYF
CDR3 DNA: TGTGCCAGCAGCGTAGGGGCAGGTGGAGAGCAGTACTTC

D gene: NA
J gene: TRBJ1-1
V gene: TRBV7-2
clone size: NA
CDR3 protein: CASSLVAAKNTEAFF
CDR3 DNA: TGTGCCAGCAGCTTAGTGGCTGCCAAGAACACTGAAGCTTTCTTT

D gene: TRBD1
J gene: TRBJ1-3
V gene: TRBV4-1
clone size: NA
CDR3 protein: CASSQSRGRGNTIYF
CDR3 DNA: TGCGCCAGCAGCCAATCCAGGGGGCGAGGAAACACCATATATTTT

D gene: NA
J gene: TRBJ1-1
V gene: TRBV11-2
clone size: NA
CDR3 protein: CASSLRWGQRNTEAFF
CDR3 DNA: TGTGCCAGCAGCTTAAGATGGGGCCAGAGGAACACTGAAGCTTTCTTT

D gene: NA
J gene: TRBJ1-4
V gene: TRBV5-4
clone size: NA
CDR3 protein: CASSLAGGNEKLFF
CDR3 DNA: TGTGCCAGCAGCTTGGCCGGGGGCAATGAAAAACTGTTTTTT

D gene: NA
J gene: TRBJ1-4
V gene: TRBV19
clone size: NA
CDR3 protein: CASSIVWDEKLFF
CDR3 DNA: TGTGCCAGTAGTATAGTTTGGGATGAAAAACTGTTTTTT

D gene: NA
J gene: TRBJ1-1
V gene: TRBV30
clone size: NA
CDR3 protein: CAGLSSPKAFF
CDR3 DNA: TGTGCCGGACTATCCTCCCCTAAAGCTTTCTTT

D gene: NA
J gene: TRBJ2-2
V gene: TRBV11-3
clone size: NA
CDR3 protein: CASSLGVNTGELFF
CDR3 DNA: TGTGCCAGCAGCCTCGGGGTGAACACCGGGGAGCTGTTTTTT

D gene: NA
J gene: TRBJ2-7
V gene: TRBV18
clone size: NA
CDR3 protein: CASSPDPGPFEQYF
CDR3 DNA: TGTGCCAGCTCACCAGACCCCGGCCCATTCGAGCAGTACTTC

D gene: NA
J gene: TRBJ1-1
V gene: TRBV27
clone size: NA
CDR3 protein: CASSSSSEGAFF
CDR3 DNA: TGTGCCAGCAGTTCCAGCTCTGAGGGAGCTTTCTTT

D gene: TRBD1
J gene: TRBJ2-7
V gene: TRBV7-9
clone size: NA
CDR3 protein: CASSLSGQVNYEQYF
CDR3 DNA: TGTGCCAGCAGCCTATCGGGACAGGTTAACTACGAGCAGTACTTC

D gene: NA
J gene: TRBJ2-2
V gene: TRBV7-2
clone size: NA
CDR3 protein: CASSQTLLIPGELFF
CDR3 DNA: TGTGCCAGCAGTCAAACCCTATTAATCCCCGGGGAGCTGTTTTTT

D gene: NA
J gene: TRBJ2-2
V gene: TRBV7-2
clone size: NA
CDR3 protein: CASSLIMSDTGELFF
CDR3 DNA: TGTGCCAGCAGCTTAATAATGTCCGACACCGGGGAGCTGTTTTTT

D gene: NA
J gene: TRBJ2-1
V gene: TRBV9
clone size: NA
CDR3 protein: CASSVADNEQFF
CDR3 DNA: TGTGCCAGCAGCGTAGCAGACAATGAGCAGTTCTTC

D gene: NA
J gene: TRBJ2-3
V gene: TRBV2
clone size: NA
CDR3 protein: CASSATPFAGPRDTQYF
CDR3 DNA: TGTGCCAGCAGTGCGACCCCTTTTGCGGGGCCGCGGGATACGCAGTATTTT

D gene: NA
J gene: TRBJ1-2
V gene: TRBV6-5
clone size: NA
CDR3 protein: CATLWSGPPYGYTF
CDR3 DNA: TGTGCCACCCTATGGTCAGGACCTCCCTATGGCTACACCTTC

D gene: NA
J gene: TRBJ1-2
V gene: TRBV14
clone size: NA
CDR3 protein: CASSRNRVGGYTF
CDR3 DNA: TGTGCCAGCAGCCGGAACAGGGTTGGAGGCTACACCTTC

D gene: TRBD1
J gene: TRBJ1-6
V gene: TRBV11-2
clone size: NA
CDR3 protein: CASSPQTGDNSPLHF
CDR3 DNA: TGTGCCAGCAGCCCACAGACAGGGGACAATTCACCCCTCCACTTT

D gene: TRBD1
J gene: TRBJ2-7
V gene: TRBV11-1
clone size: NA
CDR3 protein: CASSSTGQVPYEQYF
CDR3 DNA: TGTGCCAGCAGCTCGACCGGACAGGTTCCCTACGAGCAGTACTTC

D gene: NA
J gene: TRBJ1-4
V gene: TRBV19
clone size: NA
CDR3 protein: CASSGGPATNEKLFF
CDR3 DNA: TGTGCCAGTAGTGGGGGGCCGGCAACTAATGAAAAACTGTTTTTT

D gene: NA
J gene: TRBJ1-4
V gene: TRBV2
clone size: NA
CDR3 protein: CASSEGGEKLFF
CDR3 DNA: TGTGCCAGCAGTGAGGGGGGGGAAAAACTGTTTTTT

D gene: NA
J gene: TRBJ1-4
V gene: TRBV28
clone size: NA
CDR3 protein: CASAGLNEKLFF
CDR3 DNA: TGTGCCAGCGCCGGGTTGAATGAAAAACTGTTTTTT

D gene: TRBD1
J gene: TRBJ2-7
V gene: TRBV12-3/TRBV12-4
clone size: NA
CDR3 protein: CAVTDRGNEQYF
CDR3 DNA: TGTGCCGTAACGGACAGGGGCAACGAGCAGTACTTC

D gene: NA
J gene: TRBJ2-7
V gene: TRBV30
clone size: once
CDR3 protein: CAWSGGSGSYEQYF
CDR3 DNA: TGTGCCTGGAGTGGAGGTTCTGGTTCCTACGAGCAGTACTTC

D gene: TRBD1
J gene: TRBJ1-3
V gene: TRBV19
clone size: NA
CDR3 protein: CASSTRDRGGNTIYF
CDR3 DNA: TGTGCCAGTAGTACCCGGGACAGGGGCGGAAACACCATATATTTT

D gene: NA
J gene: TRBJ1-4
V gene: TRBV5-8
clone size: NA
CDR3 protein: CASSDRTEEEKLFF
CDR3 DNA: TGTGCCAGCAGCGACCGGACGGAGGAGGAAAAACTGTTTTTT

D gene: TRBD2
J gene: TRBJ2-1
V gene: TRBV9
clone size: NA
CDR3 protein: CASTVAPGTSGSLVYNEQFF
CDR3 DNA: TGTGCCAGCACCGTGGCCCCCGGGACTAGCGGGAGTCTAGTCTACAATGAGCAGTTCTTC

D gene: NA
J gene: TRBJ1-6
V gene: TRBV7-2
clone size: NA
CDR3 protein: CASSPPGGKIHSPLHF
CDR3 DNA: TGTGCCAGCAGCCCCCCAGGTGGAAAGATTCATTCACCCCTCCACTTT

D gene: NA
J gene: TRBJ2-2
V gene: TRBV7-9
clone size: NA
CDR3 protein: CASSLYRYANTGELFF
CDR3 DNA: TGTGCCAGCAGCTTATACCGATACGCGAACACCGGGGAGCTGTTTTTT

D gene: TRBD2
J gene: TRBJ2-3
V gene: TRBV29-1
clone size: NA
CDR3 protein: CSGRLALSTDTQYF
CDR3 DNA: TGCAGCGGCCGACTAGCGTTAAGCACAGATACGCAGTATTTT

D gene: NA
J gene: TRBJ1-2
V gene: TRBV30
clone size: few
CDR3 protein: CAWSGQNRNYGYTF
CDR3 DNA: TGTGCCTGGAGTGGACAGAACCGAAACTATGGCTACACCTTC

D gene: NA
J gene: TRBJ2-2
V gene: TRBV5-6
clone size: NA
CDR3 protein: CASSLGSAGELFF
CDR3 DNA: TGTGCCAGCAGCTTGGGGTCCGCCGGGGAGCTGTTTTTT